The 12 T cell receptor beta chains presented below share a single source sample, sequenced in a study of T cells expressing NK-cell markers. TCRdb re-called the 5' RACE reads; one entry per CDR3 protein, DNA not given. In all, the sample yields about 400,000 distinct CDR3 sequences. Sequences were obtained from blood T cells: a sorted CD56 or NKG2C T cell subset, CD4+ or CD8+ T cells, or bulk PBMC T cells (not recorded which). The receptor source for this set is a woman aged 50 to 65 in good health.

V usage is TRBV5-6 and J usage is TRBJ1-5; TCRdb indicates TRBD1, and absent DNA this call remains unverified. Germline-derived CDR1 and CDR2 are SGHDT and YYEEEE. This CDR3 has 14 amino acids. CDR3: CASSRDRVGQPQHF.

The chain couples TRBV5-5 to TRBJ2-1. This CDR3 spans 12 amino acids. In germline, CDR1 is SGHKS, CDR2 YYEKEE (reference sequence). The chain's CDR3 is CASSFSDREQFF.

The V and J genes are TRBV7-6 and TRBJ2-4; TCRdb returns TRBD1, unconfirmable since there is no DNA. CDR1 is SGHVS and CDR2 is FNYEAQ in the germline V gene. The CDR3 length is 15 residues. This CDR3 is CASSSRTGQRNIQYF.

The chain joins TRBV6-5 to TRBJ2-1; TCRdb picks TRBD2, but there is no DNA to check that call. The length of the CDR3 is 14 residues. Germline values: CDR1 MNHEY, CDR2 SVGAGI. The CDR3 reads CASSYADRRNEQFF.

This rearrangement joins TRBV7-9 to TRBJ1-2. Germline values: CDR1 SEHNR, CDR2 FQNEAQ (reference sequence). The length of the CDR3 is 15 residues. The CDR3: CASSPSGEGVGGYTF. The full variable domain, its missing parts supplied by reference TRBV7-9 and TRBJ1-2, is DTGVSQNPRHKITKRGQNVTFRCDPISEHNRLYWYRQTLGQGPEFLTYFQNEAQLEKSRLLSDRFSAERPKGSFSTLEIQRTEQGDSAMYLCASSPSGEGVGGYTFGSGTRLTVV.

V and J are TRBV4-2 and TRBJ2-5; TCRdb's D call, TRBD2, is unchecked because there is no DNA. The CDR3 totals 14 residues. Germline CDR1 and CDR2: LGHNA and YNFKEQ. The CDR3 reads CASSQGLLEETQYF.

The chain has TRBV5-1 and TRBJ1-1; as DNA is missing, the TRBD1 call by TCRdb cannot be tested. CDR1 is SGHRS and CDR2 is YFSETQ in the germline V gene. The CDR3 is made up of 14 amino acids. This chain's CDR3 is CASRSEGGNTEAFF.

The gene calls are TRBV20-1 and TRBJ2-1; TCRdb outputs TRBD1, but without DNA this stays unchecked. The CDR3 is 12 residues long. Germline V gives CDR1 DFQATT, CDR2 SNEGSKA (reference sequence). The CDR3 region is CSARWDHNEQFF.

The chain joins TRBV5-1 to TRBJ2-7; no DNA is available, so the TRBD2 call from TCRdb remains unchecked. The germline CDR1 and CDR2 sequences are SGHRS and YFSETQ. CDR3 length: 14 amino acids. CDR3 amino acids: CASSPAVALGEQYF. The variable domain in full, with the rest retrieved from reference TRBV5-1 and TRBJ2-7, is KAGVTQTPRYLIKTRGQQVTLSCSPISGHRSVSWYQQTPGQGLQFLFEYFSETQRNKGNFPGRFSGRQFSNSRSEMNVSTLELGDSALYLCASSPAVALGEQYFGPGTRLTVT.

The V call is TRBV7-2, the J call TRBJ2-5; TCRdb's D call, TRBD2, is unchecked because there is no DNA. Germline CDR1 and CDR2: SGHTA and FQGNSA. The length of the CDR3 is 20 residues. The CDR3 sequence is CASSLGISSLAGLNEETQYF.

This chain links TRBV5-6 with TRBJ1-5. Germline V CDR1 and CDR2: SGHDT, YYEEEE. The CDR3 contains 13 residues. CDR3 region: CASSWGNGQPQHF.

V and J are TRBV6-4 and TRBJ1-4. Germline V CDR1 and CDR2: MRHNA, SNTAGT. The CDR3 sequence is 15 residues long. CDR3 amino acids: CASSNTGATNEKLFF.